Following are 9 T cell receptor beta chains from one sample sequenced in a study of chemoradiotherapy in HPV16-positive cancers. Clones were sequenced by immunoSEQ multiplex PCR, and TCRdb holds only the in-frame ones, with some missing. Of thousands of clones in the sample, 60% to 80% were seen once. This specimen was collected from a patient who underwent chemoradiotherapy. The receptor set was obtained from a human donor with HPV-associated anogenital cancer.

The rearrangement uses TRBV4-1 and TRBJ2-2; 9 bases line up with TRBD2. Trimming at V came to 8 bases and at J to 0 bases, leaving 13 bases not matched to a gene. This CDR3 is built from 18 residues. CDR1 is MGHRA and CDR2 is YSYEKL in the germline V gene. For the CDR3, the DNA is TGCGCCAGCGGGGGAGGAGCGGGGGGAGCCGCGAACACCGGGGAGCTGTTTTTT. This translates into CASGGGAGGAANTGELFF.

This clone has only a few counts. The genes are TRBV2 and TRBJ1-3; tentative D call: TRBD1 (6 bases). CDR1 and CDR2 (germline): SNHLY, FYNNEI. V was cut by 6 bases and J by 0 bases, with 12 bases left in between. The CDR3 runs 15 residues. CDR3 bases: TGTGCCAGCAGGGACAGCCCTAACTCTGGAAACACCATATATTTT. This gives the protein CASRDSPNSGNTIYF.

V and J are TRBV28 and TRBJ2-2, with unresolved D. The V end lost 7 bases, the J end lost 11 bases, and 20 bases lay between the germline ends. CDR3 length: 14 amino acids. Per the germline V gene, CDR1 is MDHEN and CDR2 is SYDVKM. This CDR3 is CASTESRAPLELFF. CDR3 nucleotides: TGTGCCAGCACAGAATCCCGGGCCCCATTAGAGCTGTTTTTT.

The rearrangement joins TRBV29-1 to TRBJ2-2, with TRBD2 as a possible D gene (5 bases). Germline V lookup: CDR1 SQVTM, CDR2 ANQGSEA. V dropped 6 bases and J dropped 1 base, with 9 bases sitting between them. This CDR3 has 13 residues. Here the CDR3 DNA reads TGCAGCGTAGAGACTATGAACACCGGGGAGCTGTTTTTT. Translated: CSVETMNTGELFF.

Written as DNA, the CDR3 is TGCGCCAGCAGTGAGCTCTTGGTGGCGGGGGCCTACAATGAGCAGTTCTTC. It is translated as CASSELLVAGAYNEQFF. The V call is TRBV10-1, the J call TRBJ2-1; 7 bases are shared with TRBD2. CDR3 length: 17 amino acids. Germline values: CDR1 WNHNN, CDR2 SYGVQD (reference sequence). V trimming: 2 bases; J trimming: 2 bases; junction bases outside the gene matches: 9.

The chain employs TRBV2 and TRBJ1-1; D is perhaps TRBD1 (5 bases). Germline lookup yields CDR1 SNHLY and CDR2 FYNNEI. V was shortened by 3 bases and J by 9 bases, with 17 bases between the two germline ends. This CDR3 is 14 amino acids long. The CDR3 DNA reads TGTGCCAGCAGTGACCTCTCGGGGCGCGGAAAAGCTTTCTTT. This translates into CASSDLSGRGKAFF.

The rearrangement links TRBV30 to TRBJ2-5, with a tentative D call TRBD1 (6 bases). The CDR3 has 15 residues. Trimming removed 0 bases from V and 5 bases from J, with 16 bases in between. The germline gives CDR1 GTSNPN, CDR2 SVGIG (reference sequence). The CDR3 loop reads CAWSVVGWGQETQYF. The CDR3 coding sequence is TGTGCCTGGAGTGTAGTGGGGTGGGGGCAGGAGACCCAGTACTTC. Based on the CDR3 plus reference TRBV30 and TRBJ2-5, the full variable domain is SQTIHQWPATLVQPVGSPLSLECTVEGTSNPNLYWYRQAAGRGLQLLFYSVGIGQISSEVPQNLSASRPQDRQFILSSKKLLLSDSGFYLCAWSVVGWGQETQYFGPGTRLLVL.

The chain carries TRBV9 and TRBJ2-1, with 8 nucleotides matching TRBD2. Per germline, CDR1 SGDLS and CDR2 YYNGEE. This CDR3 is built from 15 residues. The J segment lost 2 bases and the V segment lost 0 bases, leaving 1 base of the junction unmatched. CDR3 amino acids: CASSVGSGAYNEQFF. CDR3 bases: TGTGCCAGCAGCGTAGGTAGCGGGGCCTACAATGAGCAGTTCTTC.

V usage is TRBV7-2 and J usage is TRBJ2-7; 8 bases match TRBD2. Losses at the gene ends were 7 bases for V and 6 bases for J; bases not matched to a gene: 11. The CDR3 runs to 14 residues. In germline, CDR1 is SGHTA, CDR2 FQGNSA. The CDR3 sequence is CASNPGGAFGEQYF. The CDR3 DNA reads as TGTGCCAGCAACCCCGGGGGGGCCTTTGGCGAGCAGTACTTC.